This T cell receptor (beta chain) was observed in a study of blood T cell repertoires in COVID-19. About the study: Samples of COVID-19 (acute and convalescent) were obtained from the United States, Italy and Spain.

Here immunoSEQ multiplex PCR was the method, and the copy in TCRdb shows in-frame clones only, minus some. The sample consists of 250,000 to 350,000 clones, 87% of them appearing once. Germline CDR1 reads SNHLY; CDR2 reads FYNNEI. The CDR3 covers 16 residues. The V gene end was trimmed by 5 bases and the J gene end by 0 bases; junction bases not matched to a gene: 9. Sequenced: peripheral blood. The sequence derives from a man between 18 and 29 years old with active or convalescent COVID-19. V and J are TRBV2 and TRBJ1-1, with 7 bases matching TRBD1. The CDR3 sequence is CASSSQGNQMNTEAFF. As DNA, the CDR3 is TGTGCCAGCAGTTCACAGGGGAATCAAATGAACACTGAAGCTTTCTTT.